These T cell receptor beta chains were read from a single sample in a study of PD-1 blockade in classical Hodgkin lymphoma. Assay used: immunoSEQ multiplex PCR; TCRdb lists only in-frame clones, some missing. The sample lists 5,000 to 6,000 clones, under 90% occurring once. The sequences come from CD8+ T cells from blood, collected at baseline. Receptors were obtained from a human donor with classical Hodgkin lymphoma. Each CDR3 is given with its conserved first and last residue. D genes are given only for firm matches. The listing skips clone size in some rows; elsewhere it reads once, few, many or a size class.

TRBV7-6,-,TRBJ1-1,once,TGTGCCAGCAGCTTAGGTCCGGGGTTTGGGACTGAAGCTTTCTTT,CASSLGPGFGTEAFF
TRBV27,-,TRBJ2-2,-,TGTGCCAGCAGCTGGGCCGCGAACACCGGGGAGCTGTTTTTT,CASSWAANTGELFF
TRBV7-9,-,TRBJ2-4,-,TGTGCCAGCAGCTCACTGCAGGTGCCCATAGCCAAAAACATTCAGTACTTC,CASSSLQVPIAKNIQYF
TRBV27,TRBD2,TRBJ2-7,-,TGTGCCAGCAGTCAAACTAGCGGGGGTGACTCCTACGAGCAGTACTTC,CASSQTSGGDSYEQYF
TRBV9,-,TRBJ1-2,-,TGTGCCAGCAGCGGCCCCAGGGACTACGGCTACACCTTC,CASSGPRDYGYTF
TRBV27,-,TRBJ1-2,-,TGTGCCAGCAGGCGGGTCTCGGACACCCTCTATGGCTACACCTTC,CASRRVSDTLYGYTF
TRBV7-2,-,TRBJ1-2,-,TGTGCCAGCCCTAGCGTGGCAGCCAAACATGGTGGCTACACCTTC,CASPSVAAKHGGYTF
TRBV4-1,-,TRBJ2-7,-,TGCGCCAGCAGCCTCAAGCATGGCCAATCCTACGAGCAGTACTTC,CASSLKHGQSYEQYF
TRBV5-4,TRBD2,TRBJ2-1,-,TGTGCCAGCAGCGAAGGACTAGCGGGGGGACCGAGCTCCTACAATGAGCAGTTCTTC,CASSEGLAGGPSSYNEQFF
TRBV10-3,-,TRBJ2-7,-,TGTGCCATCAGTATCGGCAGGGGTAGCGAGCAGTACTTC,CAISIGRGSEQYF
TRBV9,-,TRBJ2-6,-,TGTGCCAGCAGCGTTGGGTTGTGGAGTTCTGGGGCCAACGTCCTGACTTTC,CASSVGLWSSGANVLTF
TRBV7-8,TRBD1,TRBJ2-1,-,TGTGCCAGCAGCTCGGGACAGAACGAAATTAAAAGCTCCTACAATGAGCAGTTCTTC,CASSSGQNEIKSSYNEQFF
TRBV30,TRBD1,TRBJ1-2,-,TGTGCCTGGATTTTACAGGGGGTCGACACCTTC,CAWILQGVDTF
TRBV4-3,TRBD2,TRBJ2-1,-,TGCGCCAGCAGCCCGAGCGGGGGTCTCTACAATGAGCAGTTCTTC,CASSPSGGLYNEQFF
TRBV6-1,-,TRBJ2-3,-,TGTGCCAGCAGTGCCGTTCGGGGGGATACGCAGTATTTT,CASSAVRGDTQYF
TRBV7-9,TRBD1,TRBJ2-7,-,TGTGCCAGCAGCCAAGGGACAGGAGTCTACGAGCAGTACTTC,CASSQGTGVYEQYF
TRBV5-8,-,TRBJ2-7,-,TGTGCCAGCAGCTTGGCCGAGCAGTACTTC,CASSLAEQYF
TRBV29-1,-,TRBJ1-3,-,TGCAGCGTTGAGGGGGCAGGGCCTGGAAACACCATATATTTT,CSVEGAGPGNTIYF
TRBV29-1,-,TRBJ2-7,-,TGCAGCGTTGAGGAGGGCCCCTTTTCCTACGAGCAGTACTTC,CSVEEGPFSYEQYF
TRBV7-6,-,TRBJ2-1,-,TGTGCCAGCAGCTCGTACTACAGGGAGGGTGAGCAGTTCTTC,CASSSYYREGEQFF
TRBV27,-,TRBJ2-7,-,TGTGCCAGCAGTACTAGACCCCGGGGCCTGGGGTACTACGAGCAGTACTTC,CASSTRPRGLGYYEQYF
TRBV28,-,TRBJ1-5,-,TGTGCCAGCAGTCTTATAGGGGGGAGCAATCAGCCCCAGCATTTT,CASSLIGGSNQPQHF
TRBV28,TRBD1,TRBJ1-2,-,TGTGCCAGCACCCCTTACTCGGGACAGGGGGTCCTCCTCTATGGCTACACCTTC,CASTPYSGQGVLLYGYTF
TRBV7-2,TRBD2,TRBJ2-1,-,TGTGCCAGCAGCGCGAGACTAGCGGGGGCCTACAATGAGCAGTTCTTC,CASSARLAGAYNEQFF
TRBV6-1,-,TRBJ1-1,-,TGTGCCAGCAGCCCGACAGGGAACACTGAAGCTTTCTTT,CASSPTGNTEAFF
TRBV27,TRBD1,TRBJ2-7,-,TGTGCCAGCAGTTCTCCTCGGACAGGGGGCTCTAATGGTATCTTCGAGCAGTACTTC,CASSSPRTGGSNGIFEQYF
TRBV2,-,TRBJ1-1,-,TGTGCCACCACTTTAGGGGTGGGCACTGAAGCTTTCTTT,CATTLGVGTEAFF
TRBV9,-,TRBJ1-3,-,TGTGCCAGCAGCCCCGTCCCGGGGTCTGGAAACACCATATATTTT,CASSPVPGSGNTIYF
TRBV7-9,TRBD2,TRBJ2-1,-,TGTGCCAGCAGCCCCCCAGGGAGCGGGGGGACCCCCTACAATGAGCAGTTCTTC,CASSPPGSGGTPYNEQFF
TRBV7-2,-,TRBJ1-1,-,TGTGCCAGCAGCTTCCTCCCCCAGAGGGCGAACACTGAAGCTTTCTTT,CASSFLPQRANTEAFF
TRBV4-3,-,TRBJ1-2,-,TGCGCCAGCAGCCAAGATGGACAGACTGACAACTATGGCTACACCTTC,CASSQDGQTDNYGYTF
TRBV4-3,TRBD1,TRBJ2-7,-,TGCGCCAGCAGCCAAGGTAGAGCAGGGGGCTACGAGCAGTACTTC,CASSQGRAGGYEQYF
TRBV7-9,-,TRBJ2-7,-,TGTGCCAGCACCAACGGGGAGGCCTACGAGCAGTACTTC,CASTNGEAYEQYF
TRBV28,-,TRBJ2-3,-,TGTGCCAGCAGTTTAAGCAAGTTCTACACAGATACGCAGTATTTT,CASSLSKFYTDTQYF
TRBV27,-,TRBJ2-1,few,TGTGCCAGCAGTTTAAGCGGCCATGAGCAGTTCTTC,CASSLSGHEQFF
TRBV7-9,-,TRBJ2-7,-,TGTGCCAGCAGCCAGGGTTCCTACGAGCAGTACTTC,CASSQGSYEQYF
TRBV4-1,TRBD2,TRBJ2-5,-,TGCGCCAGCAGCCTGGGACTAGCGGGGCCTGGACGGGAGACCCAGTACTTC,CASSLGLAGPGRETQYF
TRBV13,-,TRBJ2-7,-,TGTGCCAGCAGCTTATGGGCTAGCGAGGCCTACGAGCAGTACTTC,CASSLWASEAYEQYF
TRBV7-3,TRBD1,TRBJ2-1,-,TGTGCCAGCAGCCCGGGACAGGTCTCCTACAATGAGCAGTTCTTC,CASSPGQVSYNEQFF
TRBV5-6,-,TRBJ1-6,-,TGTGCCAGCCGCGGGCCCCCACACCGGGACTTAAATTCACCCCTCCACTTT,CASRGPPHRDLNSPLHF
TRBV4-2,TRBD1,TRBJ2-7,-,TGTGCCAGCAGCACTGGGGACAGCTACGAGCAGTACTTC,CASSTGDSYEQYF
TRBV5-4,TRBD1,TRBJ2-7,once,TGCGCCAGCAGCCAAGCGCCGGGACAGGGGGCGTACGAGCAGTACTTC,CASSQAPGQGAYEQYF
TRBV7-9,-,TRBJ1-1,-,TGTGCCAGCAGCTTATTGGGGGGCTGGGGCACTGAAGCTTTCTTT,CASSLLGGWGTEAFF
TRBV9,-,TRBJ1-6,-,TGTGCCAGCAGCGTAGGTGACCGAGAAGCGTCACCCCTCCACTTT,CASSVGDREASPLHF
TRBV29-1,TRBD1,TRBJ1-5,-,TGCAGCGTTGCGGGGACAGGGAATCAGCCCCAGCATTTT,CSVAGTGNQPQHF
TRBV7-8,TRBD2,TRBJ2-3,-,TGTGCCAGCAGCTTCCGACTAGCGGGGGGGCCAGAGACAGATACGCAGTATTTT,CASSFRLAGGPETDTQYF
TRBV7-9,TRBD1,TRBJ2-5,-,TGTGCCAGCAGCTTAGCCGGGACAGGACAAGAGACCCAGTACTTC,CASSLAGTGQETQYF
TRBV7-2,-,TRBJ1-2,once,TGTGCCAGCAGCTTAGCAGGGTCGGGGGATGGCTACACCTTC,CASSLAGSGDGYTF
TRBV7-3,-,TRBJ2-6,-,TGTGCCAGCTCCCTGAGCGGGCGGATTAACTCTGGGGCCAACGTCCTGACTTTC,CASSLSGRINSGANVLTF
TRBV7-2,TRBD1,TRBJ1-1,-,TGTGCCAGCAGAGCGGGACAGGCGGAGACTGAAGCTTTCTTT,CASRAGQAETEAFF
TRBV7-2,-,TRBJ1-4,-,TGTGCCAGCAGCCTTCAACTGGGTAAACTGTTTTTT,CASSLQLGKLFF
TRBV4-3,-,TRBJ1-1,-,TGCGCCAGCAGCCAAGATAGGGGGGGTATAGAAGCTTTCTTT,CASSQDRGGIEAFF
TRBV6-9,-,TRBJ1-5,few,TGTGCCAGCACCCTAACAGAGAGCAATCAGCCCCAGCATTTT,CASTLTESNQPQHF
TRBV4-3,TRBD2,TRBJ2-7,-,TGCGCCAGCAGCCAAGATTGGGCGGGGGGGCGGAGGTTAGACGAGCAGTACTTC,CASSQDWAGGRRLDEQYF
TRBV6-5,TRBD2,TRBJ2-1,-,TGTGCCAGCAGTCGCGGGGGGGCCCTTTACAATGAGCAGTTCTTC,CASSRGGALYNEQFF
TRBV4-1,-,TRBJ2-1,once,TGCGCCAGCAGCCAAGGGACAGTCGGAGGCAATGAGCAGTTCTTC,CASSQGTVGGNEQFF
TRBV19,-,TRBJ2-5,-,TGTGCCAGTAGTATAGCACTAGCCGAAGAGACCCAGTACTTC,CASSIALAEETQYF
TRBV7-7,TRBD2,TRBJ2-1,-,TGTGCCAGCAGCTTAGGGGGGGGCTCCTACAATGAGCAGTTCTTC,CASSLGGGSYNEQFF
TRBV10-2,TRBD1,TRBJ1-4,-,TGCGCCAGCAGTGATTCCGGGACAGCTAATGAAAAACTGTTTTTT,CASSDSGTANEKLFF